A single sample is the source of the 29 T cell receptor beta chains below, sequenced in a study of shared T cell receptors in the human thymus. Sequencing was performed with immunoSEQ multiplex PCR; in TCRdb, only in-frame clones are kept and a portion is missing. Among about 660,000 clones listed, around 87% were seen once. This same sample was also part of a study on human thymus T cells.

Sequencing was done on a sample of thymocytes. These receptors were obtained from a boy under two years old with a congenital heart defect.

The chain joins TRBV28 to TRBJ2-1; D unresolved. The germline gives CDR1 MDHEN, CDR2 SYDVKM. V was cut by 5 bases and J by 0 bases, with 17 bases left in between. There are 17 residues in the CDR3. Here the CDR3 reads CASSPRLRGGSYNEQFF. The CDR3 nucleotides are TGTGCCAGCAGTCCCCGGTTGAGAGGTGGCTCCTACAATGAGCAGTTCTTC.

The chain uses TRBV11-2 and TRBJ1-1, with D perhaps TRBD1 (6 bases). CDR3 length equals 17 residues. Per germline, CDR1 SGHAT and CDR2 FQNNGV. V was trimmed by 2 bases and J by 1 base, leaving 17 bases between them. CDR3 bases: TGTGCCAGCAGCTTAATTACTTACACAGGGACGAACACTGAAGCTTTCTTT. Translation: CASSLITYTGTNTEAFF.

The CDR3 loop reads CASSESTRDAKYF. In DNA, the CDR3 is TGCGCCAGCAGTGAGTCGACTCGAGACGCTAAGTACTTC. The V and J genes are TRBV10-1 and TRBJ2-7; D is unclear. V lost 0 bases, J lost 11 bases, and 14 bases lay in between. This CDR3 region has 13 residues. Per the germline V gene, CDR1 is WNHNN and CDR2 is SYGVQD (reference sequence).

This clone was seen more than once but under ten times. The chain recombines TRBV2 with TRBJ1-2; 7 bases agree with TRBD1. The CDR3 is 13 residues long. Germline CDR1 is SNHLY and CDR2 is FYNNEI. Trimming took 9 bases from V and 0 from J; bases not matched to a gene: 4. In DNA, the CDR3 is TGTGCCAGACCGGGACAGTCTAACTATGGCTACACCTTC. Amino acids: CARPGQSNYGYTF.

CDR3 amino acids: CASSWTGGEEPQHF. DNA of the CDR3: TGTGCCAGCTCTTGGACAGGGGGCGAGGAGCCCCAGCATTTT. This chain connects TRBV18 to TRBJ1-5, with 11 bases aligning to TRBD1. The CDR3 spans 14 residues. The V segment lost 6 bases and the J segment 8 bases; nucleotides outside the gene matches: 6. Germline V gives CDR1 KGHSH, CDR2 LQKENI.

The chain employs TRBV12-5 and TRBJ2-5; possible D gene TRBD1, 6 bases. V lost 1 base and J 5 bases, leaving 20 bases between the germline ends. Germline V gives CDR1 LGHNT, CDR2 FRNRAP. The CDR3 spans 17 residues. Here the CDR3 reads CASGLAWTVPRLETQYF. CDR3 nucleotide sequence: TGTGCTAGTGGTTTGGCATGGACAGTTCCCCGGTTGGAGACCCAGTACTTC.

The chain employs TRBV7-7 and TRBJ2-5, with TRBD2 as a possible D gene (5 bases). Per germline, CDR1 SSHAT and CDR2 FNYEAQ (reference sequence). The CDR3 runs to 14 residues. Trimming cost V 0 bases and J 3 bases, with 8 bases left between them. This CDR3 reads CASSLAGIEETQYF. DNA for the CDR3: TGTGCCAGCAGCTTAGCCGGGATAGAAGAGACCCAGTACTTC.

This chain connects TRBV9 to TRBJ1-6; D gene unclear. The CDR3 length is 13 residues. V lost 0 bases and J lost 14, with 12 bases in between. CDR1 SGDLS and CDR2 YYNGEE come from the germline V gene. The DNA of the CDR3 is TGTGCCAGCAGCGTAGTGCGGGATGGGGCCCTCCACTTT. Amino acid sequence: CASSVVRDGALHF.

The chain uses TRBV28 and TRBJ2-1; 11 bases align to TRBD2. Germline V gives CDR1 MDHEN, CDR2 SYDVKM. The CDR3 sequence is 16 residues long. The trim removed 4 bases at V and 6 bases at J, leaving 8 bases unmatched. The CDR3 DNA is TGTGCCAGCAGTTGGGATAGCGGGAGGGCAGGCAATGAGCAGTTCTTC. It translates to CASSWDSGRAGNEQFF.

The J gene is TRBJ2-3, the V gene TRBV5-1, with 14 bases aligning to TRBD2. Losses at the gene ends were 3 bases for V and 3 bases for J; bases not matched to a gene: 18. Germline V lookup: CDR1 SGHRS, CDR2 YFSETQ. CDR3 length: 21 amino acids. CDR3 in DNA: TGCGCCAGCAGCTGTACCGGGACTAGCGGGAGAGGGCATAAGGTGACAGATACGCAGTATTTT. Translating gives CASSCTGTSGRGHKVTDTQYF.

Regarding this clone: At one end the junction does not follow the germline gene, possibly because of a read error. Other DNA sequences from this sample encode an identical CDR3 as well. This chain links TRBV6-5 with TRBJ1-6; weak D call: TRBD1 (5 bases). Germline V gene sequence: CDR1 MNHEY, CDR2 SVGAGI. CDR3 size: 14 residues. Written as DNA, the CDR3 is TGTGCCAGCAAGGCGTGGCAGGGTGATTCCCCCCTCCACTTT. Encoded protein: CASKAWQGDSPLHF.

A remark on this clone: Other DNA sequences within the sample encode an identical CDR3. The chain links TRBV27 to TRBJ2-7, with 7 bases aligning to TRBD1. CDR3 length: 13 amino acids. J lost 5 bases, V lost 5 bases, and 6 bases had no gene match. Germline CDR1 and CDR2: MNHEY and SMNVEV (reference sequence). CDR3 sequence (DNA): TGTGCCAGCAGTCCAGACAGGGATCACGAGCAGTACTTC. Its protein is CASSPDRDHEQYF.

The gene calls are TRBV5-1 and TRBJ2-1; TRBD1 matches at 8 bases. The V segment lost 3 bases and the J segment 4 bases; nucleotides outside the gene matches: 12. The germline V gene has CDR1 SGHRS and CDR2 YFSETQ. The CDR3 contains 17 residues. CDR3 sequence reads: CASSSPGITGGYNEQFF. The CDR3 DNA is TGCGCCAGCAGCTCTCCCGGTATAACAGGGGGGTACAATGAGCAGTTCTTC.

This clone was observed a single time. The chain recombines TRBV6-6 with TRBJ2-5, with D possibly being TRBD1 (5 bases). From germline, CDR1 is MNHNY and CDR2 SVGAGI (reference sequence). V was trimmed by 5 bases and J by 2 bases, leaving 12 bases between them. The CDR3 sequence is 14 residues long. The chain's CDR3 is CASSLQGGQETQYF. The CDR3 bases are TGTGCCAGCAGTCTTCAGGGTGGGCAAGAGACCCAGTACTTC.

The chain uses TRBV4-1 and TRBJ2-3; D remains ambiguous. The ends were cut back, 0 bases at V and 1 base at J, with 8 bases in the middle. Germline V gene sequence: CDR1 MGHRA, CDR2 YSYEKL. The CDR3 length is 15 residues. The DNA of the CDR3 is TGCGCCAGCAGCCAAGAACGACGGGGCACAGATACGCAGTATTTT. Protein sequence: CASSQERRGTDTQYF.

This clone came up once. CDR3 loop: CASSLGGKRDQPQHF. CDR3 in DNA: TGTGCCAGCAGCTTGGGAGGGAAGAGGGATCAGCCCCAGCATTTT. The rearrangement links TRBV5-6 to TRBJ1-5; D uncertain. This CDR3 region has 15 residues. Germline assignment: CDR1 SGHDT and CDR2 YYEEEE. V was shortened by 0 bases and J by 5 bases, with 12 bases between the two germline ends.

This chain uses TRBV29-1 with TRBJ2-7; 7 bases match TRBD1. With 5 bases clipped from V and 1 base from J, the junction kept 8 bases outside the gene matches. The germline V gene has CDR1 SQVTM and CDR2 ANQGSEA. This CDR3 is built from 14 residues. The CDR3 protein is CSVRARDSSYEQYF. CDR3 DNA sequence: TGCAGCGTTCGAGCCCGGGACAGTTCCTACGAGCAGTACTTC.

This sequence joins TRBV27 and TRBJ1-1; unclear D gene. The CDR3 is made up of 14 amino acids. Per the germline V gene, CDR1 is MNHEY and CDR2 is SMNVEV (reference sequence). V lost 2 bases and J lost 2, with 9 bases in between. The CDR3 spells CASSLRGGNTEAFF. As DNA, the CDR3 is TGTGCCAGCAGTTTACGCGGCGGTAACACTGAAGCTTTCTTT.

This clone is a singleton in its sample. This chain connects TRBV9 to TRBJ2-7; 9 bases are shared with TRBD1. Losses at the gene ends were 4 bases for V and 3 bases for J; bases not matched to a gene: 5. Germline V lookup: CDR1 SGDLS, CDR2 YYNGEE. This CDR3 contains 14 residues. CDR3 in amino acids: CASSTRDRVYEQYF. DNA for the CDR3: TGTGCCAGCAGCACCCGGGACAGGGTCTACGAGCAGTACTTC.

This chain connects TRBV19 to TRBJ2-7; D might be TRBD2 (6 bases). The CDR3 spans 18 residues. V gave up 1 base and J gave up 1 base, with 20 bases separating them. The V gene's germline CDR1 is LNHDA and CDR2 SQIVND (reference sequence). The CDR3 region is CASSIGRRVGPSSYEQYF. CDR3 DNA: TGTGCCAGTAGTATAGGTCGGAGGGTTGGCCCATCTTCCTACGAGCAGTACTTC.

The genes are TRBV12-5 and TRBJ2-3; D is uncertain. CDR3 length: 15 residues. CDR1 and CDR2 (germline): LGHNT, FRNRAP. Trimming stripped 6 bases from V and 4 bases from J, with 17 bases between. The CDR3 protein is CASGPSLETSDTQYF. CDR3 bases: TGTGCTAGTGGACCCTCCCTCGAGACTTCAGATACGCAGTATTTT.

DNA of the CDR3: TGTGCCAGCAGCCCCGGACTAGCGGGAGGGTTAGGATCCAATGAGCAGTTCTTC. Translation gives CASSPGLAGGLGSNEQFF. The chain is built from TRBV5-4 and TRBJ2-1; 15 nucleotides match TRBD2. Trimming at V came to 4 bases and at J to 6 bases, leaving 11 bases not matched to a gene. The V gene's germline CDR1 is SGHNT and CDR2 YYREEE (reference sequence). The CDR3 is made up of 18 amino acids. Filled out from reference TRBV5-4 and TRBJ2-1, the complete variable domain reads ETGVTQSPTHLIKTRGQQVTLRCSSQSGHNTVSWYQQALGQGPQFIFQYYREEENGRGNFPPRFSGLQFPNYSSELNVNALELDDSALYLCASSPGLAGGLGSNEQFFGPGTRLTVL.

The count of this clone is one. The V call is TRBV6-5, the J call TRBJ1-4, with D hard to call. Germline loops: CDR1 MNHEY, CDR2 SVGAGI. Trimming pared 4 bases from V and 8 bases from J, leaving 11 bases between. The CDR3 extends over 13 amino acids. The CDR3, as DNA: TGTGCCAGCAGTTTGAGGGTCGGGGAAAAACTGTTTTTT. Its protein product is CASSLRVGEKLFF.

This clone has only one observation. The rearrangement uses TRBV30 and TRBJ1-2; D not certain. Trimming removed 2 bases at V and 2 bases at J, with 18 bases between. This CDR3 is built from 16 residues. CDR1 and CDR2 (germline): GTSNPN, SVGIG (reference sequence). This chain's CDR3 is CAWSCGRRGKNYGYTF. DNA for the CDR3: TGTGCCTGGAGTTGCGGGAGACGGGGTAAAAACTATGGCTACACCTTC.

CDR3 sequence: CASSHGVVGTGAYEQYF. The DNA for the CDR3 is TGTGCCAGCAGCCATGGGGTCGTGGGGACAGGGGCCTACGAGCAGTACTTC. The rearrangement links TRBV4-2 to TRBJ2-7, with 10 nucleotides matching TRBD1. Germline V lookup: CDR1 LGHNA, CDR2 YNFKEQ. The CDR3 totals 17 residues. After removal of 3 bases from V and 2 bases from J, the junction contained 10 bases not matched to a gene.

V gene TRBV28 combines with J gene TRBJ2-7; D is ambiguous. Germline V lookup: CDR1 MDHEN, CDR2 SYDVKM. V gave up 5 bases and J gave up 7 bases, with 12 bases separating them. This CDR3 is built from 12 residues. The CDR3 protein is CASSLRSEEQYF. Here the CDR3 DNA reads TGTGCCAGCAGTCTCAGGTCTGAAGAGCAGTACTTC. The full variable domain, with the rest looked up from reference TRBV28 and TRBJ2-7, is DVKVTQSSRYLVKRTGEKVFLECVQDMDHENMFWYRQDPGLGLRLIYFSYDVKMKEKGDIPEGYSVSREKKERFSLILESASTNQTSMYLCASSLRSEEQYFGPGTRLTVT.

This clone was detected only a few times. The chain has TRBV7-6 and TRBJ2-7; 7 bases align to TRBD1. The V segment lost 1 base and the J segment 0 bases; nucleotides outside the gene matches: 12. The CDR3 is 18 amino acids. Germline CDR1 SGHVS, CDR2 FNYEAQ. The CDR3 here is CASSLGQGKKLSSYEQYF. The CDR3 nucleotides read TGTGCCAGCAGCTTAGGACAGGGAAAAAAGTTGAGCTCCTACGAGCAGTACTTC.

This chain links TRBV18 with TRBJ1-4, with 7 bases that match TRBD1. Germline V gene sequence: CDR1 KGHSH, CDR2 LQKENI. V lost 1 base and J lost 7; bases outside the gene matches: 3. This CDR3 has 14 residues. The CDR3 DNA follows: TGTGCCAGCTCACCACACAGGGGATCTGAAAAACTGTTTTTT. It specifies CASSPHRGSEKLFF.

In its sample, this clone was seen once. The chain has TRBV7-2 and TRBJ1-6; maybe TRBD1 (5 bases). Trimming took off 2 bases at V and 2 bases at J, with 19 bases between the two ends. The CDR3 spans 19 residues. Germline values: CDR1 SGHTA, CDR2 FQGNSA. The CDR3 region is CASSLTGTYAGPYNSPLHF. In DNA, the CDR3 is TGTGCCAGCAGCTTAACAGGAACCTACGCAGGGCCCTATAATTCACCCCTCCACTTT.